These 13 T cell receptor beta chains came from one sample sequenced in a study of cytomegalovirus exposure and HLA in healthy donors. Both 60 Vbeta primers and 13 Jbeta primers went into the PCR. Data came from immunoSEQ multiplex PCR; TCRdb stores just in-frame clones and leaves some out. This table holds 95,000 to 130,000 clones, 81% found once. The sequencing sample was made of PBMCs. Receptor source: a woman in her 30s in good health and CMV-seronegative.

CDR3 sequence: CASSSGGSGYEQYF. The CDR3 DNA reads as TGCGCCAGCAGCTCAGGGGGCTCAGGGTACGAGCAGTACTTC. The V call is TRBV5-1, the J call TRBJ2-7; 8 bases fit TRBD1. The CDR3 is made up of 14 amino acids. V dropped 3 bases and J dropped 4; count of bases not matched to a gene: 6. Looked up from germline, CDR1 is SGHRS and CDR2 is YFSETQ.

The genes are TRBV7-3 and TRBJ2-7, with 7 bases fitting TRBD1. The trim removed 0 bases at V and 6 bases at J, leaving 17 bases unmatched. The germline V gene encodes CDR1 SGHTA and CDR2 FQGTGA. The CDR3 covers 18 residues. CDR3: CASSLTAPRPGGFSEQYF. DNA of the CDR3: TGTGCCAGCAGCTTAACTGCCCCTCGCCCAGGGGGATTTTCCGAGCAGTACTTC.

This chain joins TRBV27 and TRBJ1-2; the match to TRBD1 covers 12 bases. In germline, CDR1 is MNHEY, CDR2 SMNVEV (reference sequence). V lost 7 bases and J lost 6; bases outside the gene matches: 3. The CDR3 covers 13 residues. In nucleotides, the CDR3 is TGTGCCAGCATGGGACAGGGGGCGGATGGCTACACCTTC. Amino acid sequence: CASMGQGADGYTF.

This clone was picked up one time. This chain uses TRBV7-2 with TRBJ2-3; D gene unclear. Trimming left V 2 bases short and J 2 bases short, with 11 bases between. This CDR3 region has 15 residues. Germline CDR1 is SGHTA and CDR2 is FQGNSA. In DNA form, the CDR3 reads TGTGCCAGCAGCTTAAGACAAGGTTTCACAGATACGCAGTATTTT. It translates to CASSLRQGFTDTQYF.

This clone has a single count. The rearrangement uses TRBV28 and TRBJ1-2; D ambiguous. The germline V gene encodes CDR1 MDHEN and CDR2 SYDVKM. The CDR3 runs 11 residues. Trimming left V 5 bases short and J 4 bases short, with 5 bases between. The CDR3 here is CASSQIYGYTF. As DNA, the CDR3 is TGTGCCAGCAGTCAGATCTATGGCTACACCTTC.

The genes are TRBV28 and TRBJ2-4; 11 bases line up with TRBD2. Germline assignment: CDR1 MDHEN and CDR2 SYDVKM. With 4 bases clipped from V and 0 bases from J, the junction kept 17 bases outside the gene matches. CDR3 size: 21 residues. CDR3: CASSSTIAGGPTGKAKNIQYF. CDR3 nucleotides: TGTGCCAGCAGTTCAACCATAGCGGGAGGGCCTACTGGGAAAGCCAAAAACATTCAGTACTTC.

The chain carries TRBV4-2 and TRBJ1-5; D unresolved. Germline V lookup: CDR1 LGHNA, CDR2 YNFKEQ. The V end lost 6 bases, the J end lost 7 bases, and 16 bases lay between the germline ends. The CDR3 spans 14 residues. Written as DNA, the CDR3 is TGTGCCAGCAGTCGTTTTATGGGCAGGCAGCCCCAGCATTTT. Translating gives CASSRFMGRQPQHF.

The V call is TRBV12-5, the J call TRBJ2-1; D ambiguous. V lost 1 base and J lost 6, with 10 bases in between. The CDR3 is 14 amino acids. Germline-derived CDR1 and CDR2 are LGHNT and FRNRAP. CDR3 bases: TGTGCTAGTGGTTTGGAGACAACTGGCAATGAGCAGTTCTTC. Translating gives CASGLETTGNEQFF.

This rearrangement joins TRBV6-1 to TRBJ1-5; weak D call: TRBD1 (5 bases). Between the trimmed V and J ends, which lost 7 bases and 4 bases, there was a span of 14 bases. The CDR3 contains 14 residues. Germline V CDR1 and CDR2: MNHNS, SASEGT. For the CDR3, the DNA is TGTGCCAGCAATGGGGCGTTGGGTAATCAGCCCCAGCATTTT. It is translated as CASNGALGNQPQHF.

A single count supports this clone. The chain's CDR3 is CASSVEPSGSRNEQFF. For the CDR3, the DNA is TGTGCCAGCAGCGTAGAACCTAGCGGGAGTAGGAATGAGCAGTTCTTC. The chain joins TRBV9 to TRBJ2-1, with TRBD2 matching over 10 bases. Per germline, CDR1 SGDLS and CDR2 YYNGEE. The ends lost 0 bases at V and 7 bases at J; junction bases unmatched: 7. The CDR3 totals 16 residues.

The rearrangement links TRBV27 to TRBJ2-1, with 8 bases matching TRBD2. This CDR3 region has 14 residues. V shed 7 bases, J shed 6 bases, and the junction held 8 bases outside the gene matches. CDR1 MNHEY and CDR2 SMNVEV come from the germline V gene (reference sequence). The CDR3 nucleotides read TGTGCCAGCACGATAGCGGGGAGCCTCAATGAGCAGTTCTTC. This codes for CASTIAGSLNEQFF.

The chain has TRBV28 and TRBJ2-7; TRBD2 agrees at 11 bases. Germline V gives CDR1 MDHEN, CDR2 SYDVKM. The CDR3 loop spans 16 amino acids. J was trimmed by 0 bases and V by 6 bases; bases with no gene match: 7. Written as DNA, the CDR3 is TGTGCCAGCAGGAAAGGGACTAGCGGAAACTCCTACGAGCAGTACTTC. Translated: CASRKGTSGNSYEQYF.

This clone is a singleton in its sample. The DNA of the CDR3 is TGTGCTAGTGGCACCCTAGCGGGGTCGAACACCGGGGAGCTGTTTTTT. It encodes CASGTLAGSNTGELFF. The chain couples TRBV12-5 to TRBJ2-2, with TRBD2 matching 9 bases. Germline values: CDR1 LGHNT, CDR2 FRNRAP. J lost 0 bases, V lost 6 bases, and 5 bases had no gene match. This CDR3 is 16 amino acids long.